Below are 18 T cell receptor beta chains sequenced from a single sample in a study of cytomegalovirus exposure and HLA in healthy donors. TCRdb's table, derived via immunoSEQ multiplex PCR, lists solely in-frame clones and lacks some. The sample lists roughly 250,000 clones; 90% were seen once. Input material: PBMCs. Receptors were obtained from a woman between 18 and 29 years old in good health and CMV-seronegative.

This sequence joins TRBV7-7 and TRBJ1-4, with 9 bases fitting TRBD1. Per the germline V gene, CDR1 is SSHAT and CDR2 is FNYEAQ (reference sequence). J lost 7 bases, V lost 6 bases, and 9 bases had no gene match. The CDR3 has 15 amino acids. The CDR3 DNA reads TGTGCCAGCAGTGCCGGACAGGGGCGTGGTGAAAAACTGTTTTTT. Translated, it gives CASSAGQGRGEKLFF.

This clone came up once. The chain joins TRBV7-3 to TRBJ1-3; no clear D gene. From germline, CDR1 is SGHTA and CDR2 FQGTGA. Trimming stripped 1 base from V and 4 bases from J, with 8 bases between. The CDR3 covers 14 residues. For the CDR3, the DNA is TGTGCCAGCAGCTTAAACAGCCTCGGAAACACCATATATTTT. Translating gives CASSLNSLGNTIYF.

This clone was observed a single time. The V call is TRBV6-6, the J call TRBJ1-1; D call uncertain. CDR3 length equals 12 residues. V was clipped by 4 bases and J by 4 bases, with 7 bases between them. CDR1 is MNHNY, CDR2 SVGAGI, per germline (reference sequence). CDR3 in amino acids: CASSFESTEAFF. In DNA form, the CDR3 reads TGTGCCAGCAGTTTTGAGAGCACTGAAGCTTTCTTT.

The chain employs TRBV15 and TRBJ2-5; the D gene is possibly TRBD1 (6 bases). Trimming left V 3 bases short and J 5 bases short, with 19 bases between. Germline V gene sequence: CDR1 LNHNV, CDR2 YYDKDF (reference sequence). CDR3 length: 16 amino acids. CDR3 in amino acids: CATSSLTGQGMETQYF. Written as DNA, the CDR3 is TGTGCCACCAGCAGCCTGACGGGTCAGGGGATGGAGACCCAGTACTTC.

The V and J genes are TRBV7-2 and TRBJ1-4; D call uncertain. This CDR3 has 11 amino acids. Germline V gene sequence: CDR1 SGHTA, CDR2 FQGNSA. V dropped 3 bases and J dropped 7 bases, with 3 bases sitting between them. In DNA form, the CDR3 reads TGTGCCAGCAGCTTCGGTGAAAAACTGTTTTTT. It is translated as CASSFGEKLFF.

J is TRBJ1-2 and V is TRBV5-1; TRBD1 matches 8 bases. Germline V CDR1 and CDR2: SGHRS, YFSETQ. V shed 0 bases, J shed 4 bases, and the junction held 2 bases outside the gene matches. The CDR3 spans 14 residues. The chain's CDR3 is CASSLDGTGYGYTF. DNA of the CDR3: TGCGCCAGCAGCTTGGATGGGACAGGCTATGGCTACACCTTC.

CDR3 nucleotides: TGTGCCAGCAGTGAACTGGGAGGGGGCAATCAGCCCCAGCATTTT. Its protein is CASSELGGGNQPQHF. This rearrangement joins TRBV2 to TRBJ1-5; a possible D gene is TRBD1 (5 bases). V lost 2 bases, J lost 2 bases, and 10 bases lay in between. Germline V gives CDR1 SNHLY, CDR2 FYNNEI. The length of the CDR3 is 15 residues. Looking up the rest from reference TRBV2 and TRBJ1-5 gives the full variable domain: EPEVTQTPSHQVTQMGQEVILRCVPISNHLYFYWYRQILGQKVEFLVSFYNNEISEKSEIFDDQFSVERPDGSNFTLKIRSTKLEDSAMYFCASSELGGGNQPQHFGDGTRLSIL.

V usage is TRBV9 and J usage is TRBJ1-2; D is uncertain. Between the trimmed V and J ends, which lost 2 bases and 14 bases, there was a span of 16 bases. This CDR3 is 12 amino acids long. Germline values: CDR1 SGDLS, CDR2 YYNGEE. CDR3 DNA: TGTGCCAGCAGCGTGAACAATGGCAGGTTTACCTTC. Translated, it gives CASSVNNGRFTF.

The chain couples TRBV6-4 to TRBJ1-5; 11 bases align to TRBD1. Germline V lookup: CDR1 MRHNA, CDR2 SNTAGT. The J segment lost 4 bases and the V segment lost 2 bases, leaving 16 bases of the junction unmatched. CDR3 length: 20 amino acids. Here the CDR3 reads CASSDPCFGQGAIGNQPQHF. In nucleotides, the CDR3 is TGTGCCAGCAGTGACCCCTGCTTCGGACAGGGGGCTATAGGAAATCAGCCCCAGCATTTT.

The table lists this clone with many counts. The CDR3 loop reads CASSLGSLGETQYF. For the CDR3, the DNA is TGCGCCAGCAGCTTGGGGAGCCTCGGTGAGACCCAGTACTTC. V gene TRBV5-1 combines with J gene TRBJ2-5, with D unclear. CDR1 is SGHRS, CDR2 YFSETQ, per germline. The CDR3 spans 14 residues. V dropped 0 bases and J dropped 5 bases, with 11 bases sitting between them.

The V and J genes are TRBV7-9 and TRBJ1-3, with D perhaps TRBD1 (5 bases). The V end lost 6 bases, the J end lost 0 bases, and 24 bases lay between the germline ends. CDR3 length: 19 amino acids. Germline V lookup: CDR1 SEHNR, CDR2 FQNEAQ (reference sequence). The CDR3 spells CASRISPMLSDSSGNTIYF. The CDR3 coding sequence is TGTGCCAGCAGGATCAGCCCTATGCTAAGTGACAGCTCTGGAAACACCATATATTTT.

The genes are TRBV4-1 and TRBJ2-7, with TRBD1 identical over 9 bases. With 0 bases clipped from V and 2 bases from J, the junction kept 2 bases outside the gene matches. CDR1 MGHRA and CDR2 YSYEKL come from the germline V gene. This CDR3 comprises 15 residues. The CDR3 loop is CASSQEGTGPYEQYF. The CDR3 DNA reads TGCGCCAGCAGCCAAGAAGGGACAGGGCCCTACGAGCAGTACTTC.

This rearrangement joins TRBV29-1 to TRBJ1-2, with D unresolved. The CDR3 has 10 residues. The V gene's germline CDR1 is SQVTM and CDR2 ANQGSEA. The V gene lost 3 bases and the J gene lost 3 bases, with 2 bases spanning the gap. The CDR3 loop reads CSVDDYGYTF. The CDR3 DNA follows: TGCAGCGTTGACGACTATGGCTACACCTTC.

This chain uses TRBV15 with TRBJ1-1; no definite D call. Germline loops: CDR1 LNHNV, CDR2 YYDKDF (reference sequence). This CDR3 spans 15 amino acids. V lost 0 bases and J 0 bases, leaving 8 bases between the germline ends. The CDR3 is CATSRDAVMNTEAFF. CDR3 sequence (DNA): TGTGCCACCAGCAGAGATGCAGTAATGAACACTGAAGCTTTCTTT.

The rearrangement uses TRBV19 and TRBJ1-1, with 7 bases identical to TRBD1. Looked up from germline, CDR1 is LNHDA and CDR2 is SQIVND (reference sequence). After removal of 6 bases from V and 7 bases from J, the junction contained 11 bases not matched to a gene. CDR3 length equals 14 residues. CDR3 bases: TGTGCCAGTAGCTATAGGACAGGCCTTGTTGAAGCTTTCTTT. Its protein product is CASSYRTGLVEAFF.

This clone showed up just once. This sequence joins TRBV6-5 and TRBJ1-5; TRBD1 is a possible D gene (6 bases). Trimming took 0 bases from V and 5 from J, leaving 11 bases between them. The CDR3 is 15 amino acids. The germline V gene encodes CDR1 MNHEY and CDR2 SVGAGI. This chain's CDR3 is CASSYSAGADQPQHF. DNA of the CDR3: TGTGCCAGCAGTTACTCCGCAGGGGCGGATCAGCCCCAGCATTTT.

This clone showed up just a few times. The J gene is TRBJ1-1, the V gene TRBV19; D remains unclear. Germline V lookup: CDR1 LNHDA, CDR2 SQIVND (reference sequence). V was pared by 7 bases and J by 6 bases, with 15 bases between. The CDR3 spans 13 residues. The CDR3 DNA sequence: TGTGCCAGTAAAATGGGCAGCTGGCCTGAAGCTTTCTTT. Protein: CASKMGSWPEAFF. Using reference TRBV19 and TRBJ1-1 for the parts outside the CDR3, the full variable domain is DGGITQSPKYLFRKEGQNVTLSCEQNLNHDAMYWYRQDPGQGLRLIYYSQIVNDFQKGDIAEGYSVSREKKESFPLTVTSAQKNPTAFYLCASKMGSWPEAFFGQGTRLTVV.

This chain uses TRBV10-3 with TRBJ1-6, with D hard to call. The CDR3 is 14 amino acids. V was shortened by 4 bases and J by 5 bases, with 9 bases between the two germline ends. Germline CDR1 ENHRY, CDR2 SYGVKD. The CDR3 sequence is CAISGSPNNSPLHF. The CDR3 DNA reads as TGTGCCATCAGTGGGTCGCCTAATAATTCACCCCTCCACTTT.